These T cell receptor beta chains were read from a single sample in a study of blood T cell repertoires in COVID-19. Using immunoSEQ multiplex PCR, the repertoire was profiled, and TCRdb retains in-frame clones only, with some absent. Counted here are tens of thousands of clones, 80% to 90% occurring once; the ten biggest clones make up around 8.6%. The sequenced material came from peripheral blood. These receptors were taken from a man aged 45 to 65 with acute or convalescent COVID-19. The CDR3 runs from the conserved cysteine through the conserved F or W. The order of the fields is CDR3 length, V gene, J gene, D gene, clone size, CDR3 protein, CDR3 DNA. A D gene is named only where the DNA matches it firmly. Expanded clones are given a class, and other clones once, few, many or no size at all.

len: 14; v_gene: TRBV5-4; j_gene: TRBJ1-2; d_gene: -; abundance: few; CDR3aa: CASSLDQVNYGYTF; CDR3nt: TGTGCCAGCAGCTTGGATCAGGTTAACTATGGCTACACCTTC
len: 17; v_gene: TRBV5-8; j_gene: TRBJ1-5; d_gene: TRBD1; abundance: -; CDR3aa: CASSLDRGLGSNQPQHF; CDR3nt: TGTGCCAGCAGCTTGGACAGGGGCCTCGGTAGCAATCAGCCCCAGCATTTT
len: 15; v_gene: TRBV7-9; j_gene: TRBJ2-1; d_gene: -; abundance: -; CDR3aa: CASSSRQGGNNEQFF; CDR3nt: TGTGCCAGCAGCTCAAGACAGGGCGGGAACAATGAGCAGTTCTTC
len: 13; v_gene: TRBV6-5; j_gene: TRBJ2-1; d_gene: -; abundance: -; CDR3aa: CASSMSSYNEQFF; CDR3nt: TGTGCCAGCAGTATGAGCTCCTACAATGAGCAGTTCTTC
len: 18; v_gene: TRBV4-2; j_gene: TRBJ2-1; d_gene: -; abundance: -; CDR3aa: CASSQANVGTGSYNEQFF; CDR3nt: TGTGCCAGCAGCCAAGCCAACGTAGGGACTGGGTCCTACAATGAGCAGTTCTTC
len: 14; v_gene: TRBV18; j_gene: TRBJ2-5; d_gene: TRBD1; abundance: -; CDR3aa: CASSLDRGEETQYF; CDR3nt: TGTGCCAGCTCACTCGACAGGGGCGAGGAGACCCAGTACTTC
len: 14; v_gene: TRBV6-1; j_gene: TRBJ1-2; d_gene: TRBD1; abundance: -; CDR3aa: CASSEDRGWGGYTF; CDR3nt: TGTGCCAGCAGTGAAGACAGGGGGTGGGGCGGCTACACCTTC
len: 16; v_gene: TRBV5-5; j_gene: TRBJ1-1; d_gene: -; abundance: -; CDR3aa: CASSSSPGLRDTEAFF; CDR3nt: TGTGCCAGCAGCTCGTCCCCGGGTCTGAGGGACACTGAAGCTTTCTTT
len: 16; v_gene: TRBV7-9; j_gene: TRBJ2-5; d_gene: TRBD1; abundance: -; CDR3aa: CASSSTGQGAWETQYF; CDR3nt: TGTGCCAGCAGCAGCACCGGACAGGGGGCTTGGGAGACCCAGTACTTC
len: 14; v_gene: TRBV6-6; j_gene: TRBJ1-2; d_gene: TRBD1; abundance: -; CDR3aa: CASSKGQANYGYTF; CDR3nt: TGTGCCAGCAGCAAAGGACAGGCTAACTATGGCTACACCTTC
len: 13; v_gene: TRBV9; j_gene: TRBJ1-5; d_gene: -; abundance: -; CDR3aa: CASSGAPNQPQHF; CDR3nt: TGTGCCAGCAGCGGGGCACCCAATCAGCCCCAGCATTTT
len: 14; v_gene: TRBV27; j_gene: TRBJ1-1; d_gene: -; abundance: -; CDR3aa: CASSLIYGVTEAFF; CDR3nt: TGTGCCAGCAGTCTAATATACGGGGTCACTGAAGCTTTCTTT
len: 15; v_gene: TRBV20-1; j_gene: TRBJ1-1; d_gene: TRBD1; abundance: -; CDR3aa: CSASLGGFRNTEAFF; CDR3nt: TGCAGTGCTAGTCTAGGGGGCTTTCGAAACACTGAAGCTTTCTTT